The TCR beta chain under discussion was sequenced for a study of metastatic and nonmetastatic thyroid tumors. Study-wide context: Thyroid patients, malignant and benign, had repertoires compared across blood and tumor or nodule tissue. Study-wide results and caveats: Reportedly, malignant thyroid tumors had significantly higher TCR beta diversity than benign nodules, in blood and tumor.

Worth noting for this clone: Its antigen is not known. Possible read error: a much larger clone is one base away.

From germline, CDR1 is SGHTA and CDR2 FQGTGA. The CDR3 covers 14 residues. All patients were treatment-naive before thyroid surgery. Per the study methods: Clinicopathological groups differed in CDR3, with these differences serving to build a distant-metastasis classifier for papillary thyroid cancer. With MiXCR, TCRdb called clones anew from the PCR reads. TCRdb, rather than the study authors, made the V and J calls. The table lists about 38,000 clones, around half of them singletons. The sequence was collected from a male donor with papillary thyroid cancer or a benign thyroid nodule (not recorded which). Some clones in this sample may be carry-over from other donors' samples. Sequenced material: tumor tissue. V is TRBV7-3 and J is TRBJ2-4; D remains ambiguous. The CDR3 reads CVSSSTLAKNIRYF. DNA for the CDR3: TGTGTCAGCAGCTCCACGTTAGCCAAAAACATTCGGTACTTC. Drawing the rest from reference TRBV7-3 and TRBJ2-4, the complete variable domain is GAGVSQTPSNKVTEKGKYVELRCDPISGHTALYWYRQSLGQGPEFLIYFQGTGAADDSGLPNDRFFAVRPEGSVSTLKIQRTERGDSAVYLCVSSSTLAKNIRYFGAGTRLSVL.